This T cell receptor beta chain was recovered during a study of blood T cell repertoires in COVID-19. As for the study in general: Sources were T cells, B-cell-depleted T cells, or PBMCs; the material itself was cDNA or gDNA.

V trimming: 7 bases; J trimming: 5 bases; junction bases outside the gene matches: 4. This CDR3 is built from 12 residues. The germline gives CDR1 SQVTM, CDR2 ANQGSEA. Profiling relied on immunoSEQ multiplex PCR, and the TCRdb table lists in-frame clones only, not all of them. The sample lists approximately 180,000 clones, roughly 76% seen once, with approximately 12% in the top ten. The receptor's source is a woman older than 75 with COVID-19, enrolled during active disease. Sequenced: peripheral blood. The rearrangement uses TRBV29-1 and TRBJ2-3, with TRBD1 matching 9 bases. The CDR3 nucleotides read TGCAGCGGGGGGGGACAGGGAGATACGCAGTATTTT. This gives the protein CSGGGQGDTQYF.